This TCR beta chain was identified in a study of response to subunit inactivated influenza vaccine (dated 2018 in TCRdb). With respect to the entire study: Deep quantitative T cell receptor repertoire profiling was used in the study to track responses to a trivalent subunit inactivated influenza vaccine. The study at large found these results: The authors proposed that each seasonal influenza vaccination may bring in only a limited number of new T cells.

This clonotype was seen only a few times. The antigen it recognizes is unknown. Nothing much larger sits one base from this clone, and base qualities are not available. The CDR3 goes from the cysteine to the phenylalanine over 11 residues. Just the 33-base CDR3 DNA is kept, in frame starting at base 1. The V and J ends are trimmed by 5 bases and 8 bases, leaving 9 bases between them. CDR1 and CDR2 (MNHEY, SVGEGT) derive from the germline V gene. The library came from RT-PCR. The sequencing machine was an Illumina HiSeq 2500. Starting from the raw public reads, TCRdb applied fastp trimming at Q25, assembled clones with MiXCR and retained in-frame beta chains. CDR3 protein duplicates are merged, each entry listing the most common genes and DNA. The sample profile shows about 540,000 distinct CDR3 sequences; under 30% of them were found once. In total, the top ten clones hold about 3% of the sample. This sample also belongs to another study, concerning T cells expressing NK-cell markers. From the second report: The TCR beta cDNA libraries were made using 5'RACE template switching, a step that added both a universal primer site and unique molecular identifiers. Three sorted T-cell subsets (CD3+CD56+NKG2C+, CD3+CD56+NKG2C- and CD3+CD56-NKG2C+) from fewer than 10 donors had their TCR beta-chain repertoires profiled. Of the eight sequenced donors, seven were found to be HCMV-seropositive and one was found to be HCMV-seronegative. In several experiments an anti-gammadeltaTCR antibody was added to restrict sorting to alphabetaTCR-expressing T cells. In six donors, the dominant CD3+CD56+NKG2C+ clonotypes ranked among the top 10 CD8+ clonotypes, making up roughly 1.0-7.0% of CD8+ T cells. Those dominant clonotypes were again the most abundant among CD3+CD56-NKG2C+ cells in four donors, at about 25-60.1%. Whether the expanded NKG2C-expressing T cell clones were specific for HCMV antigens remained unclear. All eight donors whose samples were sequenced were randomly selected healthy volunteers, three of them men and five women. HCMV serostatus was determined by detecting HCMV-specific IgG in serum with a commercial ELISA kit. Ficoll density gradient centrifugation was used to isolate peripheral blood mononuclear cells from blood. CD4+ and CD8+ T cells were isolated from PBMC by magnetic immunoseparation with Miltenyi isolation kits. cDNA synthesis was primed from the TCR beta constant segment, followed by two successive PCR amplification steps. The libraries were sequenced on Illumina HiSeq 2000/2500, MiSeq or NextSeq, producing 2 x 150 bp reads. Reads were demultiplexed and grouped by UMI with MIGEC, and clonotypes were assembled and quantified with MiTCR. Only TCR cDNA sequences supported by at least two reads were kept to exclude erroneous sequences. Downstream repertoire analysis used the tcR package, and clonotypes were matched across fractions by CDR3 nucleotide sequence plus V segment. VDJmatch was used to annotate antigen specificity against VDJdb, with one amino acid substitution in CDR3 permitted.

The sequencing used CD4+ T cells sorted from PBMCs, collected roughly 12 days after vaccination. The sequence was collected from a man in his fifties or sixties who received an inactivated influenza vaccine. Donor details come from another sample of the same person, matched by shared clones. The chain couples TRBV6-2 or TRBV6-3 to TRBJ2-5; no D segment can be confidently identified. This receptor has the CDR3 CASSDGITQYF. The DNA reads TGTGCCAGCAGTGACGGAATAACCCAGTACTTC.